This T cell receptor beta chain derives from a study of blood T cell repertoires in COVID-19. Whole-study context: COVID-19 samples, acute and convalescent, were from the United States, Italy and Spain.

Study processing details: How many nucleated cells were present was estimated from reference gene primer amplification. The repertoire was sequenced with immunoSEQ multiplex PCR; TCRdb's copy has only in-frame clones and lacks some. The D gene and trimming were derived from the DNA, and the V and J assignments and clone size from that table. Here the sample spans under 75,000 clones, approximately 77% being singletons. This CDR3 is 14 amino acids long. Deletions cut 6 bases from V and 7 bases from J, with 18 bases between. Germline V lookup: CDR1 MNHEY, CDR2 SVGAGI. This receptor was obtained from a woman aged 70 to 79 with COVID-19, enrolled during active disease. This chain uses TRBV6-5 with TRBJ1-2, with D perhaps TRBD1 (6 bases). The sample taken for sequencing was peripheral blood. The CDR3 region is CASSNSRGGGGYTF. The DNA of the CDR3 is TGTGCCAGCAGCAACTCGCGGGGGGGCGGTGGCTACACCTTC.